This note documents a single TCR beta chain sequence. Its specificity is not known. This entry comes from a study of blood T cells in healthy people across ages. Whole-study findings and limits: Underestimates were what the diversity estimates from one million T cells were considered to be.

This CDR3 spans 16 amino acids. V lost 3 bases and J lost 2; bases outside the gene matches: 4. The germline V gene has CDR1 MGHDK and CDR2 SYGVNS. A second roughly 6 to 11 cycle PCR used barcoded and J-beta primers. TCRdb re-analysed the 5' RACE reads in MiXCR, keeping a single row per CDR3 protein. Here the sample spans roughly 830,000 distinct CDR3 sequences, approximately 67% being singletons. The sequencing input was blood. The receptor comes from a man aged 30 to 39 in good health. This rearrangement joins TRBV25-1 to TRBJ2-1, with TRBD2 matching 10 bases. CDR3 nucleotides: TGTGCCAGCAGTGATCACGGACTAGCGGCCTACAATGAGCAGTTCTTC. Its translation: CASSDHGLAAYNEQFF.